The 19 T cell receptor beta chains given below trace back to one sample, sequenced in a study of blood T cell repertoires in COVID-19 (dated by TCRdb to between 2020 and 2021). Libraries were made using the immunoSEQ multiplex PCR assay. TCRdb obtained this table from immuneACCESS and retained in-frame rearrangements with V and J assigned. These tables miss some clones; where compared with another copy, unresolved V genes account for less than half of the shortfall, and the remainder is unexplained. Counted in this sample were under 85,000 clones; about 90% of them appeared once. The ten biggest clones cover less than 15% of the sample. What was sequenced was peripheral blood. These receptors were obtained from a human donor in a cohort sampled during active COVID-19.

The rearrangement links TRBV19 to TRBJ2-3; TRBD2 matches 10 bases. The V segment lost 3 bases and the J segment 2 bases; nucleotides outside the gene matches: 5. CDR1 and CDR2 from the germline V gene are LNHDA and SQIVND (reference sequence). The CDR3 has 16 residues. The CDR3 bases are TGTGCCAGTAGTATCATAGCGGGGGGCCCCACAGATACGCAGTATTTT. Its protein is CASSIIAGGPTDTQYF. Based on the CDR3 plus reference TRBV19 and TRBJ2-3, the full variable domain is DGGITQSPKYLFRKEGQNVTLSCEQNLNHDAMYWYRQDPGQGLRLIYYSQIVNDFQKGDIAEGYSVSREKKESFPLTVTSAQKNPTAFYLCASSIIAGGPTDTQYFGPGTRLTVL.

The chain joins TRBV28 to TRBJ1-1; D unresolved. From germline, CDR1 is MDHEN and CDR2 SYDVKM. V lost 2 bases to trimming and J lost 7 bases, with 14 bases between them. This CDR3 comprises 14 residues. The CDR3 sequence: CASSLVASGGEAFF. The CDR3 region has the DNA TGTGCCAGCAGTTTAGTGGCGTCTGGAGGTGAAGCTTTCTTT.

This rearrangement joins TRBV6-2 or TRBV6-3 to TRBJ2-3; 14 bases map to TRBD2. Trimming cost V 1 base and J 0 bases; bases outside gene matches: 9. Germline V gene lookup returns CDR1 MNHEY and CDR2 SVGEGT. There are 20 residues in the CDR3. The CDR3 loop is CASSYLPRGLAGVSTDTQYF. The CDR3 DNA reads TGTGCCAGCAGTTACTTACCCCGGGGACTAGCGGGGGTGAGCACAGATACGCAGTATTTT.

The CDR3 here is CASSQAGNEQFF. CDR3 DNA sequence: TGTGCCAGCAGCCAGGCGGGGAATGAGCAGTTCTTC. This chain uses TRBV6-6 with TRBJ2-1, with TRBD2 as a possible D gene (6 bases). The V gene's germline CDR1 is MNHNY and CDR2 SVGAGI (reference sequence). The CDR3 is 12 amino acids. Trimming shortened V by 6 bases and J by 7 bases, and 10 bases separated the two germline ends.

The V and J genes are TRBV30 and TRBJ2-7, with 7 bases fitting TRBD1. Germline values: CDR1 GTSNPN, CDR2 SVGIG (reference sequence). This CDR3 is 16 amino acids long. Trimming removed 2 bases from V and 2 bases from J; junction bases left unmatched: 12. The CDR3 DNA is TGTGCCTGGAGTTCCACCGGGACAGAGACAACCTACGAGCAGTACTTC. Translated, it gives CAWSSTGTETTYEQYF.

The V call is TRBV30, the J call TRBJ2-3, with D possibly being TRBD2 (5 bases). CDR1 and CDR2 from the germline V gene are GTSNPN and SVGIG (reference sequence). This CDR3 has 15 residues. V was pared by 0 bases and J by 2 bases, with 12 bases between. Here the CDR3 reads CAWSVEGVPTDTQYF. The DNA of the CDR3 is TGTGCCTGGAGTGTAGAGGGCGTCCCCACAGATACGCAGTATTTT.

The rearrangement joins TRBV4-2 to TRBJ1-1, with TRBD1 matching over 9 bases. This CDR3 is built from 16 residues. Germline V gene sequence: CDR1 LGHNA, CDR2 YNFKEQ. After removal of 0 bases from V and 7 bases from J, the junction contained 9 bases not matched to a gene. CDR3 region: CASSQDPGQGFGEAFF. The CDR3 DNA reads TGTGCCAGCAGCCAAGACCCGGGACAGGGATTTGGTGAAGCTTTCTTT.

The rearrangement links TRBV6-5 to TRBJ1-2, with no clear D. The CDR3 extends over 14 amino acids. Trimming pared 0 bases from V and 7 bases from J, leaving 12 bases between. Germline CDR1 and CDR2: MNHEY and SVGAGI. The CDR3 DNA is TGTGCCAGCAGTTACTCCTCGGGTGTCATTGGCTACACCTTC. This codes for CASSYSSGVIGYTF.

V and J are TRBV7-6 and TRBJ2-1; tentative D call: TRBD1 (6 bases). V lost 4 bases to trimming and J lost 4 bases, with 17 bases between them. The germline V gene has CDR1 SGHVS and CDR2 FNYEAQ. The CDR3 consists of 16 residues. CDR3 loop: CASSSSLGQTYNEQFF. The CDR3 region has the DNA TGTGCCAGCAGCTCGTCCCTTGGACAGACATACAATGAGCAGTTCTTC.

This clone occurred a few times. The chain recombines TRBV24-1 with TRBJ2-3, with 10 bases lining up with TRBD2. The length of the CDR3 is 15 residues. Germline lookup yields CDR1 KGHDR and CDR2 SFDVKD. J was trimmed by 3 bases and V by 9 bases; bases with no gene match: 8. The CDR3 bases are TGTGCCACCGCCGAGAGCGGGGGGGCGACAGATACGCAGTATTTT. Amino acid sequence: CATAESGGATDTQYF.

This chain joins TRBV27 and TRBJ2-4, with D possibly TRBD2 on 5 matching bases. Trimming stripped 8 bases from V and 0 bases from J, with 17 bases between. Germline values: CDR1 MNHEY, CDR2 SMNVEV (reference sequence). The CDR3 sequence is 16 residues long. The CDR3 here is CASAGRQREAKNIQYF. The CDR3 coding sequence is TGTGCCAGCGCGGGCCGTCAACGGGAAGCCAAAAACATTCAGTACTTC.

The chain employs TRBV7-2 and TRBJ1-1; TRBD1 might be the D (5 bases). CDR3 length equals 16 residues. Germline values: CDR1 SGHTA, CDR2 FQGNSA. V was trimmed by 5 bases and J by 6 bases, leaving 22 bases between them. DNA of the CDR3: TGTGCCAGCAGCGCACGGAGCCTTAGGGGACTGCCTGAAGCTTTCTTT. As protein: CASSARSLRGLPEAFF.

The chain is built from TRBV7-9 and TRBJ2-7; a weak D match, TRBD1 (5 bases). CDR3 length equals 14 residues. V was cut by 5 bases and J by 3 bases, with 14 bases left in between. In germline, CDR1 is SEHNR, CDR2 FQNEAQ (reference sequence). The CDR3: CASSDTSTDYEQYF. The CDR3 DNA reads as TGTGCCAGCAGCGACACATCGACAGACTACGAGCAGTACTTC.

This chain joins TRBV29-1 and TRBJ1-1; D remains ambiguous. The V end lost 3 bases, the J end lost 1 base, and 12 bases lay between the germline ends. The CDR3 runs 14 residues. Per germline, CDR1 SQVTM and CDR2 ANQGSEA. The CDR3 is CSVELLSKNTEAFF. DNA of the CDR3: TGCAGCGTTGAGTTACTGTCAAAGAACACTGAAGCTTTCTTT.

J is TRBJ1-2 and V is TRBV5-1; D remains ambiguous. Trimming pared 0 bases from V and 3 bases from J, leaving 12 bases between. The germline gives CDR1 SGHRS, CDR2 YFSETQ. This CDR3 comprises 15 residues. The CDR3 loop reads CASSLAPGVDYGYTF. The DNA for the CDR3 is TGCGCCAGCAGCTTGGCCCCGGGTGTGGACTATGGCTACACCTTC.

V gene TRBV7-6 combines with J gene TRBJ2-1; maybe TRBD2 (6 bases). This CDR3 region has 13 residues. CDR1 and CDR2 (germline): SGHVS, FNYEAQ. Trimming removed 0 bases at V and 10 bases at J, with 10 bases between. The CDR3 DNA is TGTGCCAGCAGCTTAGCGGCGGGGACGGAGCAGTTCTTC. Protein product: CASSLAAGTEQFF.

The chain combines TRBV19 with TRBJ1-2, with D maybe TRBD1 (6 bases). The CDR3 covers 15 residues. Trimming pared 6 bases from V and 4 bases from J, leaving 18 bases between. The germline V gene encodes CDR1 LNHDA and CDR2 SQIVND (reference sequence). As DNA, the CDR3 is TGTGCCAGTAGCCTTGACGGGCAGGGGACCTATGGCTACACCTTC. Translation: CASSLDGQGTYGYTF.

The chain recombines TRBV11-2 with TRBJ2-3, with TRBD2 matching 10 bases. Germline V lookup: CDR1 SGHAT, CDR2 FQNNGV. V shed 4 bases and J 5 bases; nucleotides not matched to a gene: 9. This CDR3 spans 16 amino acids. The CDR3 DNA reads TGTGCCAGCAGCTCGCTTAGCGGGGGGACAATAGATACGCAGTATTTT. Protein: CASSSLSGGTIDTQYF.

The chain carries TRBV29-1 and TRBJ2-2, with a tentative D call TRBD1 (6 bases). Trimming took off 7 bases at V and 1 base at J, with 13 bases between the two ends. Germline CDR1 and CDR2: SQVTM and ANQGSEA. There are 14 residues in the CDR3. CDR3 sequence (DNA): TGCAGCGCGATGGACAGATGGAACACCGGGGAGCTGTTTTTT. Translating gives CSAMDRWNTGELFF.